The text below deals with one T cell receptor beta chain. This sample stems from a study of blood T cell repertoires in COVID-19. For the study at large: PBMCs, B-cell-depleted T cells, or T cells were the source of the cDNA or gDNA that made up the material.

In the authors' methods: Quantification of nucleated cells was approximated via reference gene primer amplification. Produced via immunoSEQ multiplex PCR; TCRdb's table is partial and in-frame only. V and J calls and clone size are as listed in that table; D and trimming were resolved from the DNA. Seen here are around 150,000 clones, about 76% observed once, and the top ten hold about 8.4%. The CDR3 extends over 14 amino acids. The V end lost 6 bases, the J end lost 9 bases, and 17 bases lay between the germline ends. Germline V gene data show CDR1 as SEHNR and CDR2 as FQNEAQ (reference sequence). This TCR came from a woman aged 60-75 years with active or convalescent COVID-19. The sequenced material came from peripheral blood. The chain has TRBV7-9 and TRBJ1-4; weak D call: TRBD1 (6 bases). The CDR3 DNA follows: TGTGCCAGCAGTCGAGGATACGGGACAAAAAAACTGTTTTTT. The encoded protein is CASSRGYGTKKLFF.